This T cell receptor (beta chain) was profiled in a study of response to subunit inactivated influenza vaccine. The study, taken as a whole, reports: The authors suggested that every seasonal influenza vaccination recruits few new T cells.

In TCRdb, the RT-PCR reads were re-called with MiXCR into one record per CDR3 protein. This table has approximately 680,000 distinct CDR3 sequences, approximately 14% appearing once. A remark on this clonotype: Its antigen is as yet unknown.

Germline lookup yields CDR1 LGHDT and CDR2 YNNKEL (reference sequence). V lost 0 bases to trimming and J lost 0 bases, with 7 bases between them. The CDR3 contains 15 residues. This TCR was sampled from a man aged 45 to 65 who received an inactivated influenza vaccine. V gene TRBV3-1 combines with J gene TRBJ2-3, with D unresolved. The material was PBMCs from blood, obtained 11 to 12 days after vaccination. Here the CDR3 reads CASSQEFRSTDTQYF. The CDR3, as DNA: TGTGCCAGCAGCCAAGAGTTCCGGAGCACAGATACGCAGTATTTT.